These T cell receptor beta chains were read from a single sample in a study of human T cells and chemical hapten exposure. TCRdb redid the calling of the RACE reads with MiXCR, one entry per CDR3 protein. The sample lists more than 100,000 distinct CDR3 sequences; around 11% were seen once. The source material was whole blood, sampled in connection with sensitization to the hapten diphenylcyclopropenone (DPC). The source of these receptors is a woman in her forties or fifties with alopecia areata. Some clones in this sample may be carry-over from other donors' samples. Both conserved end residues are part of each CDR3. Fields, in order: CDR3 protein, CDR3 DNA, V gene, J gene, D gene, clone size. D genes are given only for firm matches. Clone size, where shown, is once, few, many, or a class for clones that have expanded.

cdr3_aa: CASSLNPTGGRNSPLHF
cdr3_nt: TGTGCCAGCAGCCTAAACCCGACAGGGGGGCGTAATTCACCCCTCCACTTT
v_call: TRBV7-2
j_call: TRBJ1-6
d_call: TRBD1
clone_size: .

cdr3_aa: CASSTGDRILEKLFF
cdr3_nt: TGTGCCAGCAGCACCGGCGACAGGATATTGGAAAAACTGTTTTTT
v_call: TRBV5-6
j_call: TRBJ1-4
d_call: .
clone_size: .

cdr3_aa: CATSENPGLAEETQYF
cdr3_nt: TGTGCCACCAGTGAAAACCCGGGACTAGCGGAAGAGACCCAGTACTTC
v_call: TRBV24-1
j_call: TRBJ2-5
d_call: TRBD2
clone_size: .

cdr3_aa: CASTDQGGTEAFF
cdr3_nt: TGTGCCAGCACCGATCAGGGGGGCACTGAAGCTTTCTTT
v_call: TRBV7-3
j_call: TRBJ1-1
d_call: TRBD1
clone_size: few

cdr3_aa: CSVGGGNEQFF
cdr3_nt: TGCAGCGTTGGAGGGGGCAATGAGCAGTTCTTC
v_call: TRBV29-1
j_call: TRBJ2-1
d_call: .
clone_size: few

cdr3_aa: CASGKGASITDTQYF
cdr3_nt: TGTGCCAGCGGAAAGGGAGCTAGCATTACAGATACGCAGTATTTT
v_call: TRBV5-4
j_call: TRBJ2-3
d_call: .
clone_size: many

cdr3_aa: CASSVNRANSPLHF
cdr3_nt: TGTGCCAGCAGCGTTAACAGGGCAAATTCACCCCTCCACTTT
v_call: TRBV9
j_call: TRBJ1-6
d_call: .
clone_size: many

cdr3_aa: CASSSDGEAFF
cdr3_nt: TGTGCCAGCAGCTCGGACGGTGAAGCTTTCTTT
v_call: TRBV7-9
j_call: TRBJ1-1
d_call: .
clone_size: few

cdr3_aa: CASSPGLAGPYEQYF
cdr3_nt: TGTGCCAGCAGCCCGGGACTAGCGGGGCCCTACGAGCAGTACTTC
v_call: TRBV7-2
j_call: TRBJ2-7
d_call: TRBD2
clone_size: few

cdr3_aa: CSARAVDGNSNQPQHF
cdr3_nt: TGCAGTGCTAGAGCCGTTGACGGCAATAGCAATCAGCCCCAGCATTTT
v_call: TRBV20-1
j_call: TRBJ1-5
d_call: .
clone_size: many

cdr3_aa: CSWTSGMYEQYF
cdr3_nt: TGCAGTTGGACTAGCGGGATGTACGAGCAGTACTTC
v_call: TRBV20-1
j_call: TRBJ2-7
d_call: TRBD2
clone_size: many

cdr3_aa: CASSAVLAGIDTQYF
cdr3_nt: TGTGCCAGCAGTGCTGTTCTAGCGGGAATAGATACGCAGTATTTT
v_call: TRBV9
j_call: TRBJ2-3
d_call: TRBD2
clone_size: few

cdr3_aa: CSARGATTNEKLFF
cdr3_nt: TGCAGTGCTAGAGGAGCGACAACTAATGAAAAACTGTTTTTT
v_call: TRBV20-1
j_call: TRBJ1-4
d_call: .
clone_size: .

cdr3_aa: CSATGGGSWVKLFF
cdr3_nt: TGCAGTGCTACTGGGGGGGGGTCCTGGGTGAAACTGTTTTTT
v_call: TRBV20-1
j_call: TRBJ1-4
d_call: .
clone_size: few

cdr3_aa: CASSPVLAGGPDTQYF
cdr3_nt: TGCGCCAGCAGCCCCGTACTAGCGGGGGGGCCCGATACGCAGTATTTT
v_call: TRBV5-1
j_call: TRBJ2-3
d_call: TRBD2
clone_size: .

cdr3_aa: CATSRDPPGSGGYNEQFF
cdr3_nt: TGTGCCACCAGCAGAGATCCCCCCGGATCGGGAGGGTACAATGAGCAGTTCTTC
v_call: TRBV15
j_call: TRBJ2-1
d_call: TRBD2
clone_size: few

cdr3_aa: CASSLSVAAGTDTQYF
cdr3_nt: TGTGCCAGCAGTTTATCGGTAGCGGCCGGGACAGATACGCAGTATTTT
v_call: TRBV27
j_call: TRBJ2-3
d_call: .
clone_size: .

cdr3_aa: CSVGTLVNTEAFF
cdr3_nt: TGCAGCGTTGGGACGCTTGTGAACACTGAAGCTTTCTTT
v_call: TRBV29-1
j_call: TRBJ1-1
d_call: .
clone_size: few

cdr3_aa: CASSSGHSTSTEAFF
cdr3_nt: TGTGCCAGCAGCTCAGGACACAGTACGAGCACTGAAGCTTTCTTT
v_call: TRBV5-4
j_call: TRBJ1-1
d_call: .
clone_size: .

cdr3_aa: CASSALKGAVQPQHF
cdr3_nt: TGTGCCAGCAGCGCCCTAAAGGGGGCGGTTCAGCCCCAGCATTTT
v_call: TRBV6-1
j_call: TRBJ1-5
d_call: TRBD1
clone_size: few

cdr3_aa: CAWSGLAGNNEQFF
cdr3_nt: TGTGCCTGGAGTGGACTAGCGGGGAACAATGAGCAGTTCTTC
v_call: TRBV30
j_call: TRBJ2-1
d_call: TRBD2
clone_size: many

cdr3_aa: CASSRGGSNEKLFF
cdr3_nt: TGTGCCAGCAGCCGAGGGGGATCTAATGAAAAACTGTTTTTT
v_call: TRBV7-2
j_call: TRBJ1-4
d_call: .
clone_size: many

cdr3_aa: CASSFWRGGPTDTQYF
cdr3_nt: TGTGCCAGCAGCTTCTGGCGGGGGGGTCCCACAGATACGCAGTATTTT
v_call: TRBV11-2
j_call: TRBJ2-3
d_call: TRBD2
clone_size: few

cdr3_aa: CASSHGGGELFF
cdr3_nt: TGTGCCAGCAGCCACGGGGGCGGGGAGCTGTTTTTT
v_call: TRBV27
j_call: TRBJ2-2
d_call: .
clone_size: few

cdr3_aa: CASSLVTGGEAFF
cdr3_nt: TGTGCCAGCAGCTTAGTGACGGGCGGAGAAGCTTTCTTT
v_call: TRBV7-2
j_call: TRBJ1-1
d_call: .
clone_size: many

cdr3_aa: CASSQEHSSNQPQHF
cdr3_nt: TGTGCCAGCAGCCAAGAACACAGCAGCAATCAGCCCCAGCATTTT
v_call: TRBV3-1
j_call: TRBJ1-5
d_call: .
clone_size: .

cdr3_aa: CASSHTGRNQPQHF
cdr3_nt: TGTGCCAGCAGTCACACTGGGCGCAATCAGCCCCAGCATTTT
v_call: TRBV12-3/TRBV12-4
j_call: TRBJ1-5
d_call: .
clone_size: few

cdr3_aa: CASSTGSPYNEQFF
cdr3_nt: TGTGCCAGCAGTACAGGGTCTCCCTACAATGAGCAGTTCTTC
v_call: TRBV6-6
j_call: TRBJ2-1
d_call: .
clone_size: many

cdr3_aa: CSAPALLAGNEQYF
cdr3_nt: TGCAGTGCTCCCGCGCTACTAGCGGGCAACGAGCAGTACTTC
v_call: TRBV20-1
j_call: TRBJ2-7
d_call: TRBD2
clone_size: few

cdr3_aa: CAAWGGMNTEAFF
cdr3_nt: TGTGCCGCATGGGGGGGGATGAACACTGAAGCTTTCTTT
v_call: TRBV3-1
j_call: TRBJ1-1
d_call: .
clone_size: few

cdr3_aa: CASSTGLAVRGPSYEQYF
cdr3_nt: TGTGCCAGCAGCACGGGACTAGCGGTCCGAGGCCCCTCCTACGAGCAGTACTTC
v_call: TRBV7-6
j_call: TRBJ2-7
d_call: TRBD2
clone_size: many

cdr3_aa: CASSPILDNLGGYTF
cdr3_nt: TGTGCCAGCTCACCTATCTTGGACAACTTGGGGGGCTACACCTTC
v_call: TRBV18
j_call: TRBJ1-2
d_call: .
clone_size: .

cdr3_aa: CASSQGAGGGGDTQYF
cdr3_nt: TGCGCCAGCAGCCAAGGCGCGGGAGGAGGGGGAGATACGCAGTATTTT
v_call: TRBV4-3
j_call: TRBJ2-3
d_call: TRBD2
clone_size: few

cdr3_aa: CSVVEAGGYTF
cdr3_nt: TGCAGCGTTGTGGAAGCCGGGGGCTACACCTTC
v_call: TRBV29-1
j_call: TRBJ1-2
d_call: .
clone_size: many

cdr3_aa: CASRDLFRSTIYF
cdr3_nt: TGTGCCAGCAGGGACCTTTTTCGCAGCACCATATATTTT
v_call: TRBV2
j_call: TRBJ1-3
d_call: .
clone_size: .

cdr3_aa: CSASLTSGGGEQFF
cdr3_nt: TGCAGTGCTTCCTTGACTAGCGGGGGCGGGGAGCAGTTCTTC
v_call: TRBV20-1
j_call: TRBJ2-1
d_call: TRBD2
clone_size: .

cdr3_aa: CASSLVTGKSYEQYF
cdr3_nt: TGTGCCAGCAGCTTAGTGACAGGGAAATCCTACGAGCAGTACTTC
v_call: TRBV11-2
j_call: TRBJ2-7
d_call: TRBD1
clone_size: .

cdr3_aa: CASSPYRDSVPSGANVLTF
cdr3_nt: TGTGCCAGCAGCCCATACCGGGACAGTGTACCCTCTGGGGCCAACGTCCTGACTTTC
v_call: TRBV9
j_call: TRBJ2-6
d_call: TRBD1
clone_size: few

cdr3_aa: CAWSGTLYNEQFF
cdr3_nt: TGTGCCTGGAGTGGGACACTCTACAATGAGCAGTTCTTC
v_call: TRBV30
j_call: TRBJ2-1
d_call: .
clone_size: few

cdr3_aa: CASSLMGPLGTNEKLFF
cdr3_nt: TGTGCCAGCAGTTTAATGGGACCACTAGGGACTAATGAAAAACTGTTTTTT
v_call: TRBV12-3/TRBV12-4
j_call: TRBJ1-4
d_call: .
clone_size: many

cdr3_aa: CASSRRRGLAGGVEQFF
cdr3_nt: TGCGCCAGCAGCCGGCGGCGGGGACTAGCGGGAGGTGTGGAGCAGTTCTTC
v_call: TRBV5-1
j_call: TRBJ2-1
d_call: TRBD2
clone_size: .

cdr3_aa: CASSGTGTHEQYF
cdr3_nt: TGTGCCAGCAGTGGTACAGGGACCCACGAGCAGTACTTC
v_call: TRBV27
j_call: TRBJ2-7
d_call: .
clone_size: few

cdr3_aa: CASSQDRRLRWGEQFF
cdr3_nt: TGTGCCAGCAGCCAAGATAGGAGACTTCGCTGGGGGGAGCAGTTCTTC
v_call: TRBV3-1
j_call: TRBJ2-1
d_call: .
clone_size: few

cdr3_aa: CASSWGTAYEQYF
cdr3_nt: TGTGCCAGCAGTTGGGGGACAGCCTACGAGCAGTACTTC
v_call: TRBV28
j_call: TRBJ2-7
d_call: TRBD1
clone_size: few

cdr3_aa: CSVVDLPGEQYF
cdr3_nt: TGCAGCGTTGTGGACCTGCCCGGCGAGCAGTACTTC
v_call: TRBV29-1
j_call: TRBJ2-7
d_call: .
clone_size: few